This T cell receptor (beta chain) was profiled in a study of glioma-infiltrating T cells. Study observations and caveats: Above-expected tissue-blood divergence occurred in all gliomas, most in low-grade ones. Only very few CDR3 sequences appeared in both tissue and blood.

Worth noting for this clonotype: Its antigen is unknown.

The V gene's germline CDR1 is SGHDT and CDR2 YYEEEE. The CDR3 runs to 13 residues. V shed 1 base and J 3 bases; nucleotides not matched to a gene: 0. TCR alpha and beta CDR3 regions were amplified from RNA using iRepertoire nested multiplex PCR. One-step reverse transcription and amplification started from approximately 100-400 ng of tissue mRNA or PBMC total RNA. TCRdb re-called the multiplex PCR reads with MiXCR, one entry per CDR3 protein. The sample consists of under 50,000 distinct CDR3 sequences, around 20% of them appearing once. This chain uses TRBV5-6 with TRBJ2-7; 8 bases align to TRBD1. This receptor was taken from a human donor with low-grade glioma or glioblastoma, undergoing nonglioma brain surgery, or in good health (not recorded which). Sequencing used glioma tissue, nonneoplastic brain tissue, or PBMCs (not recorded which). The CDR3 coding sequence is TGTGCCAGCAGCTTGACAGGGGGCTACGAGCAGTACGTC. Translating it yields CASSLTGGYEQYV.